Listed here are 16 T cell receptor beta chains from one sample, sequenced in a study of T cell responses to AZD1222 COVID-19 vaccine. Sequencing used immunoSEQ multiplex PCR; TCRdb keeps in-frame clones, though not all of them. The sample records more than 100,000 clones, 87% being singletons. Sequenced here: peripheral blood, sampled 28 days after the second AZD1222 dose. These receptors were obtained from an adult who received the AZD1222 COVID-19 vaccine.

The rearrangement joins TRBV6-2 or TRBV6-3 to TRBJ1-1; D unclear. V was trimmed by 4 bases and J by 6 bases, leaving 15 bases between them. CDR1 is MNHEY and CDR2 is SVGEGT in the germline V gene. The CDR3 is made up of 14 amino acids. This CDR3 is CASSSPVRPAEAFF. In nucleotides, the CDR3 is TGTGCCAGCAGTTCACCTGTTAGGCCTGCTGAAGCTTTCTTT.

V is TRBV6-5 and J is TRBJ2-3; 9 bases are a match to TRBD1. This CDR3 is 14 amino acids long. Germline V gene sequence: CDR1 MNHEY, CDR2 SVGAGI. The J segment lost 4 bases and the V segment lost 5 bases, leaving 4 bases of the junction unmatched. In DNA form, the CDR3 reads TGTGCCAGCAGTACAGGGGGCGAAGCAGATACGCAGTATTTT. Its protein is CASSTGGEADTQYF.

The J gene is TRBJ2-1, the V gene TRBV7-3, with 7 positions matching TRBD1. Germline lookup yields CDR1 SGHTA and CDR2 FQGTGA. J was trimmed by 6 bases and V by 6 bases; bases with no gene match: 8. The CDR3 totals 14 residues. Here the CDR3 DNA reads TGTGCCAGCAGTTATGACAGGGTCCGCAATGAGCAGTTCTTC. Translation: CASSYDRVRNEQFF. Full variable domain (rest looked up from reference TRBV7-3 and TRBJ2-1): GAGVSQTPSNKVTEKGKYVELRCDPISGHTALYWYRQSLGQGPEFLIYFQGTGAADDSGLPNDRFFAVRPEGSVSTLKIQRTERGDSAVYLCASSYDRVRNEQFFGPGTRLTVL.

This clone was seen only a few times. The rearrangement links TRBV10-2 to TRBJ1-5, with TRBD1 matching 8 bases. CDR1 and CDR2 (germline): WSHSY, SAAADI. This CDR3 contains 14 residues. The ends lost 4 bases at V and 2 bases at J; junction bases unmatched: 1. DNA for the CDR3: TGCGCCAGCAGTGTACAGGGGGGCAATCAGCCCCAGCATTTT. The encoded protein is CASSVQGGNQPQHF.

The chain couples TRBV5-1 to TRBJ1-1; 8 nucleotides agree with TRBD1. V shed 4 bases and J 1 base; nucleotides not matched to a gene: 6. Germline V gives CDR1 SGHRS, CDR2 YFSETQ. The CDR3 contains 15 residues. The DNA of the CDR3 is TGCGCCAGCAGCGTCGCAGGGGGCTGGAACACTGAAGCTTTCTTT. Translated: CASSVAGGWNTEAFF.

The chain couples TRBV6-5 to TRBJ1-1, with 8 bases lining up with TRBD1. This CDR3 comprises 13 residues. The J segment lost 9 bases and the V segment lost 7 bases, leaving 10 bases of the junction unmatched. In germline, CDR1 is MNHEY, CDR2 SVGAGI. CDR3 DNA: TGTGCCAGCACCCGGACAGGGCTTCAGAAAGCTTTCTTT. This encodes CASTRTGLQKAFF.

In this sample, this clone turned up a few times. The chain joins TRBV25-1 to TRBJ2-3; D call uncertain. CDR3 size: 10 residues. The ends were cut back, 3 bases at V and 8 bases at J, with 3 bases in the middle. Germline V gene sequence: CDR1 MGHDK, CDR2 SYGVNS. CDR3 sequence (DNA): TGTGCCAGCAGTGACGGTACGCAGTATTTT. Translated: CASSDGTQYF.

In DNA form, the CDR3 reads TGCGCCAGCAGCCAAGAAGTGCGGCCGGGAGGTGGCTACACCTTC. Translated, it gives CASSQEVRPGGGYTF. The rearrangement uses TRBV4-1 and TRBJ1-2; D is ambiguous. Germline loops: CDR1 MGHRA, CDR2 YSYEKL. The ends were cut back, 0 bases at V and 7 bases at J, with 15 bases in the middle. The CDR3 is made up of 15 amino acids.

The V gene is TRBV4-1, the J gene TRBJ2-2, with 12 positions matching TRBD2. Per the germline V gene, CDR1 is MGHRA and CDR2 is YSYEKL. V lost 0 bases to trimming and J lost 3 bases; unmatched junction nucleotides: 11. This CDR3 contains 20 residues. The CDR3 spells CASSQDVASGGEWHTGELFF. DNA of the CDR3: TGCGCCAGCAGCCAAGATGTGGCTAGCGGGGGGGAATGGCACACCGGGGAGCTGTTTTTT.

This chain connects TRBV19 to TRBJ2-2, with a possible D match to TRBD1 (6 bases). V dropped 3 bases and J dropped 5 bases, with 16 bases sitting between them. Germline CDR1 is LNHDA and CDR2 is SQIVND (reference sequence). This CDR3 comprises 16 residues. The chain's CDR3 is CASSIPGTGSTGELFF. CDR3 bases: TGTGCCAGTAGTATTCCAGGAACAGGGAGTACCGGGGAGCTGTTTTTT.

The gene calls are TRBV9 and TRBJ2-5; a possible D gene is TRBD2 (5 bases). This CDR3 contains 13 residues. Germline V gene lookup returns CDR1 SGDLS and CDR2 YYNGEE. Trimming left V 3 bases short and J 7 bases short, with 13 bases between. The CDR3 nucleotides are TGTGCCAGCAGCGCCCACTCCCGGGGGACCCAGTACTTC. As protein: CASSAHSRGTQYF.

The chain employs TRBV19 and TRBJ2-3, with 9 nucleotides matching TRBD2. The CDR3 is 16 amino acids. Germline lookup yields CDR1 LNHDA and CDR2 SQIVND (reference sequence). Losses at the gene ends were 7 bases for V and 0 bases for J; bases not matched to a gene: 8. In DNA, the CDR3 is TGTGCCAGTACCTTAGGAGGACTAGCGAGCACAGATACGCAGTATTTT. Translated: CASTLGGLASTDTQYF. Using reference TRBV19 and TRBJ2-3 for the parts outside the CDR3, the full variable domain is DGGITQSPKYLFRKEGQNVTLSCEQNLNHDAMYWYRQDPGQGLRLIYYSQIVNDFQKGDIAEGYSVSREKKESFPLTVTSAQKNPTAFYLCASTLGGLASTDTQYFGPGTRLTVL.

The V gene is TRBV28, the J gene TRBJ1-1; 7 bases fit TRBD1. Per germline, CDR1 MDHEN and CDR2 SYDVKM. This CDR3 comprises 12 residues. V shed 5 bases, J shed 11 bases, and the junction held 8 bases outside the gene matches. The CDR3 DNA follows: TGTGCCAGCAGTCTAAGGGACAGTAGGGCTTTCTTT. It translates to CASSLRDSRAFF.

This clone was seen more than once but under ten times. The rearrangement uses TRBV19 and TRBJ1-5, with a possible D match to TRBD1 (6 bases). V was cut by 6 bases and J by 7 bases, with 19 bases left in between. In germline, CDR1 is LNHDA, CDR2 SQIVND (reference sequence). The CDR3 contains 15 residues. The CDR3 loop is CASSPLRGLGQPQHF. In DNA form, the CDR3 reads TGTGCCAGTAGCCCTTTGAGGGGGTTAGGGCAGCCCCAGCATTTT.

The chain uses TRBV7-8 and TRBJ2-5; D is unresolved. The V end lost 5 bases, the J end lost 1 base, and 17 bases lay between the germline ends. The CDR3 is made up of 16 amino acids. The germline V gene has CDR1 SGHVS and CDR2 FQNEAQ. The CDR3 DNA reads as TGTGCCAGCAGCCCCCGGAGTAGGCTGGCCCAAGAGACCCAGTACTTC. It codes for CASSPRSRLAQETQYF.

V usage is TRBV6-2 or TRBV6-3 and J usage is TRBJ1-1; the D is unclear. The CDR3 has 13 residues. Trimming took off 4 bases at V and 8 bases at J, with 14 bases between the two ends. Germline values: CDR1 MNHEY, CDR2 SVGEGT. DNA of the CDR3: TGTGCCAGCAGTTTGTTCCTCGGAGGGGAAGCTTTCTTT. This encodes CASSLFLGGEAFF.